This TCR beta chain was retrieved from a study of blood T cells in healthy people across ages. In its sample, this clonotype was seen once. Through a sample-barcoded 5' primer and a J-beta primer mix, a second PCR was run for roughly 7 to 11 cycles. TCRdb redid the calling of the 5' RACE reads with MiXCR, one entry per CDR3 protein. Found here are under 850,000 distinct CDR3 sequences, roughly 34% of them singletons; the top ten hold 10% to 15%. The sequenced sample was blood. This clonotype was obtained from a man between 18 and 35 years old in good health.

The DNA of the CDR3 is TGTGCCAGCAGCCAAGTACAGTCGAACACTGAAGCTTTCTTT. Translated: CASSQVQSNTEAFF. The chain combines TRBV3-1 with TRBJ1-1; no definite D call. From germline, CDR1 is LGHDT and CDR2 YNNKEL (reference sequence). Trimming stripped 1 base from V and 1 base from J, with 7 bases between. The CDR3 covers 14 residues.